The next 32 T cell receptor beta chains were all read from a single sample in a study of T cell responses to AZD1222 COVID-19 vaccine. Generated by immunoSEQ multiplex PCR, the TCRdb table keeps only in-frame clones and is missing some. The repertoire includes approximately 90,000 clones, approximately 91% of them detected once, and around 6% sits in the top ten. Source: peripheral blood, taken 28 days after the second AZD1222 dose. These receptors were obtained from an adult who received the AZD1222 COVID-19 vaccine.

The chain recombines TRBV9 with TRBJ1-1; TRBD1 is a possible D gene (5 bases). This CDR3 comprises 14 residues. Germline-derived CDR1 and CDR2 are SGDLS and YYNGEE. Between the trimmed V and J ends, which lost 0 bases and 4 bases, there was a span of 10 bases. The CDR3 spells CASSVEGVVTEAFF. Here the CDR3 DNA reads TGTGCCAGCAGCGTAGAAGGGGTGGTCACTGAAGCTTTCTTT.

The CDR3 DNA follows: TGTGCCTGGAGTCTCCCTACGGGGGGGCATGGGGGCTATGGCTACACCTTC. Its protein product is CAWSLPTGGHGGYGYTF. The V gene is TRBV30, the J gene TRBJ1-2; D is possibly TRBD1 (6 bases). Between the trimmed V and J ends, which lost 2 bases and 4 bases, there was a span of 23 bases. Germline V gene data show CDR1 as GTSNPN and CDR2 as SVGIG (reference sequence). The CDR3 spans 17 residues.

V gene TRBV7-6 combines with J gene TRBJ1-1; D remains ambiguous. Per the germline V gene, CDR1 is SGHVS and CDR2 is FNYEAQ. This CDR3 region has 10 residues. This CDR3 is CASGATEAFF. CDR3 bases: TGTGCAAGCGGCGCGACTGAAGCTTTCTTT.

The rearrangement joins TRBV19 to TRBJ2-3; D remains ambiguous. Trimming took off 3 bases at V and 4 bases at J, with 14 bases between the two ends. Germline lookup yields CDR1 LNHDA and CDR2 SQIVND (reference sequence). This CDR3 contains 15 residues. Here the CDR3 DNA reads TGTGCCAGTAGTATGGGTCAGTTTTATTCAGATACGCAGTATTTT. It codes for CASSMGQFYSDTQYF.

V and J are TRBV7-8 and TRBJ1-2; D call uncertain. The CDR3 is 14 residues long. CDR1 and CDR2 (germline): SGHVS, FQNEAQ. Trimming cost V 0 bases and J 4 bases, with 9 bases left between them. In DNA form, the CDR3 reads TGTGCCAGCAGCTTAGCACAGCAATTCTATGGCTACACCTTC. Its translation: CASSLAQQFYGYTF.

The chain recombines TRBV6-1 with TRBJ2-7, with 9 bases lining up with TRBD1. Germline loops: CDR1 MNHNS, CDR2 SASEGT. This CDR3 is built from 14 residues. Losses at the gene ends were 3 bases for V and 5 bases for J; bases not matched to a gene: 5. CDR3 in amino acids: CASSELDRGHEQYF. As DNA, the CDR3 is TGTGCCAGCAGTGAGCTGGACAGGGGTCACGAGCAGTACTTC.

The genes are TRBV6-5 and TRBJ2-7; D ambiguous. Trimming pared 0 bases from V and 0 bases from J, leaving 6 bases between. The CDR3 is made up of 14 amino acids. Germline V gene lookup returns CDR1 MNHEY and CDR2 SVGAGI. This CDR3 is CASSYSTSSYEQYF. For the CDR3, the DNA is TGTGCCAGCAGTTACTCCACAAGCTCCTACGAGCAGTACTTC.

The chain couples TRBV5-1 to TRBJ2-5; D gene unclear. With 3 bases removed from V and 2 bases from J, the gap between germline ends came to 11 bases. The CDR3 spans 14 residues. Germline CDR1 SGHRS, CDR2 YFSETQ. The CDR3 DNA is TGCGCCAGCAGCTCCCCGGCGGTGCAAGAGACCCAGTACTTC. This codes for CASSSPAVQETQYF.

This clone has only one observation. The chain joins TRBV4-3 to TRBJ1-1; weak D call: TRBD1 (5 bases). The CDR3 totals 16 residues. Looked up from germline, CDR1 is LGHNA and CDR2 is YSLEER. V was trimmed by 3 bases and J by 1 base, leaving 15 bases between them. This CDR3 reads CASSQGRRPSNTEAFF. CDR3 DNA sequence: TGCGCCAGCAGCCAGGGGCGGAGGCCCTCGAACACTGAAGCTTTCTTT.

This clone was counted a single time. The CDR3 DNA is TGTGCCAGCAGCCAAGATAGGAACGGCTATGGCTACACCTTC. This encodes CASSQDRNGYGYTF. V gene TRBV3-1 (or the pseudogene TRBV3-2) combines with J gene TRBJ1-2; no clear D. CDR1 and CDR2 (germline): LGHDT, YNNKEL (reference sequence). V lost 0 bases, J lost 4 bases, and 9 bases lay in between. The CDR3 consists of 14 residues.

The V gene is TRBV5-4, the J gene TRBJ2-3, with 11 bases matching TRBD2. Germline V gene lookup returns CDR1 SGHNT and CDR2 YYREEE (reference sequence). CDR3 length: 17 amino acids. V was clipped by 0 bases and J by 0 bases; unmatched bases: 3. Here the CDR3 reads CASSLGSGGGSTDTQYF. The CDR3 DNA is TGTGCCAGCAGCTTGGGTAGCGGGGGGGGGAGCACAGATACGCAGTATTTT.

The V gene is TRBV29-1, the J gene TRBJ1-2; D is perhaps TRBD1 (5 bases). The V gene lost 3 bases and the J gene lost 6 bases, with 17 bases spanning the gap. The germline gives CDR1 SQVTM, CDR2 ANQGSEA. The CDR3 runs to 14 residues. The CDR3 nucleotides read TGCAGCGTTGAGAGCTGGACACGGCCCGATGGCTACACCTTC. The encoded protein is CSVESWTRPDGYTF.

This chain joins TRBV12-3 or TRBV12-4 and TRBJ1-2, with a weak D call TRBD1 (6 bases). This CDR3 has 13 residues. V was pared by 5 bases and J by 8 bases, with 15 bases between. CDR3 residues: CASSPGQRGGYTF. Written as DNA, the CDR3 is TGTGCCAGCAGTCCCGGACAGAGGGGCGGCTACACCTTC.

The chain carries TRBV6-5 and TRBJ1-3; 8 bases line up with TRBD1. In germline, CDR1 is MNHEY, CDR2 SVGAGI. J was trimmed by 1 base and V by 11 bases; bases with no gene match: 7. The CDR3 is made up of 14 amino acids. DNA of the CDR3: TGTGCCGGAGGACAGGGCGCGTCTGGAAACACCATATATTTT. Amino acids: CAGGQGASGNTIYF.

The V and J genes are TRBV19 and TRBJ2-1, with no clear D. V was trimmed by 5 bases and J by 2 bases, leaving 7 bases between them. The CDR3 contains 13 residues. Germline V gives CDR1 LNHDA, CDR2 SQIVND (reference sequence). The DNA for the CDR3 is TGTGCCAGTAGTCCCCAAACCTACAATGAGCAGTTCTTC. Its protein product is CASSPQTYNEQFF.

The V gene is TRBV7-2, the J gene TRBJ2-7, with D possibly being TRBD1 (5 bases). The CDR3 consists of 14 residues. Per germline, CDR1 SGHTA and CDR2 FQGNSA. Trimming took off 2 bases at V and 2 bases at J, with 10 bases between the two ends. The CDR3 DNA is TGTGCCAGCAGCTTATTAGGGGCCACCTACGAGCAGTACTTC. Residues: CASSLLGATYEQYF.

J is TRBJ1-1 and V is TRBV10-3; D not certain. The germline gives CDR1 ENHRY, CDR2 SYGVKD. This CDR3 has 14 residues. V was shortened by 10 bases and J by 1 base, with 16 bases between the two germline ends. The CDR3 loop is CATKGLSENTEAFF. The CDR3 region has the DNA TGTGCCACCAAGGGTTTATCTGAGAACACTGAAGCTTTCTTT.

The genes are TRBV6-5 and TRBJ2-1, with a possible D match to TRBD1 (5 bases). The CDR3 consists of 13 residues. Germline-derived CDR1 and CDR2 are MNHEY and SVGAGI. Between the trimmed V and J ends, which lost 10 bases and 0 bases, there was a span of 10 bases. CDR3 nucleotides: TGTGCCACCGCAAGGGGCTCCTACAATGAGCAGTTCTTC. Encoded protein: CATARGSYNEQFF.

The gene calls are TRBV6-5 and TRBJ1-6; D remains ambiguous. V was cut by 0 bases and J by 7 bases, with 7 bases left in between. Per the germline V gene, CDR1 is MNHEY and CDR2 is SVGAGI. This CDR3 is 14 amino acids long. CDR3 coding DNA: TGTGCCAGCAGTTACTCAGAGAGAAATTCACCCCTCCACTTT. This codes for CASSYSERNSPLHF.

The rearrangement links TRBV11-2 to TRBJ2-2; D is perhaps TRBD1 or TRBD2 (6 bases each). CDR1 SGHAT and CDR2 FQNNGV come from the germline V gene. Trimming cost V 2 bases and J 6 bases, with 19 bases left between them. The CDR3 is 17 residues long. The CDR3 loop reads CASSLWVRAGEAGELFF. The DNA of the CDR3 is TGTGCCAGCAGCTTATGGGTGCGGGCAGGGGAGGCCGGGGAGCTGTTTTTT.

The chain has TRBV19 and TRBJ2-1, with TRBD2 matching 14 bases. Germline trimming cut 7 bases from V and 4 bases from J; bases unmatched to any gene: 6. The germline V gene encodes CDR1 LNHDA and CDR2 SQIVND (reference sequence). The CDR3 loop spans 16 amino acids. CDR3 sequence reads: CASTKTSGGAYNEQFF. The CDR3 nucleotides read TGTGCCAGTACCAAGACTAGCGGGGGGGCTTACAATGAGCAGTTCTTC. Full variable domain (outside the CDR3, taken from reference TRBV19 and TRBJ2-1): DGGITQSPKYLFRKEGQNVTLSCEQNLNHDAMYWYRQDPGQGLRLIYYSQIVNDFQKGDIAEGYSVSREKKESFPLTVTSAQKNPTAFYLCASTKTSGGAYNEQFFGPGTRLTVL.

The chain combines TRBV3-1 (or the pseudogene TRBV3-2) with TRBJ1-2; unclear D gene. From germline, CDR1 is LGHDT and CDR2 YNNKEL (reference sequence). The CDR3 contains 15 residues. V lost 3 bases to trimming and J lost 1 base, with 12 bases between them. The CDR3 region has the DNA TGTGCCAGCAGCCACTTTGAAGGAAATAACTATGGCTACACCTTC. Translating gives CASSHFEGNNYGYTF.

The chain recombines TRBV18 with TRBJ1-2, with TRBD1 as a possible D gene (6 bases). The V gene's germline CDR1 is KGHSH and CDR2 LQKENI. The CDR3 contains 14 residues. V dropped 1 base and J dropped 3 bases, with 9 bases sitting between them. CDR3 amino acids: CASSPRRQDYGYTF. As DNA, the CDR3 is TGTGCCAGCTCACCACGCAGACAGGACTATGGCTACACCTTC.

The V gene is TRBV4-1, the J gene TRBJ2-1; 11 bases are a match to TRBD2. Trimming took 1 base from V and 0 from J; bases not matched to a gene: 5. The CDR3 spans 18 residues. CDR1 and CDR2 from the germline V gene are MGHRA and YSYEKL. DNA for the CDR3: TGCGCCAGCAGCCAAGCGGTAGCGGGGGGGTACTCCTACAATGAGCAGTTCTTC. Its translation: CASSQAVAGGYSYNEQFF.

The chain employs TRBV2 and TRBJ1-5; a possible D gene is TRBD1 (6 bases). CDR1 and CDR2 from the germline V gene are SNHLY and FYNNEI. The CDR3 runs 13 residues. Trimming left V 8 bases short and J 4 bases short, with 12 bases between. The CDR3 here is CASDQGRNQPQHF. The CDR3 DNA reads TGTGCCAGCGACCAGGGGCGAAATCAGCCCCAGCATTTT.

As regards this clone: One end of the junction is discordant with germline, which a read error may explain. The V gene is TRBV5-1, the J gene TRBJ1-5; tentative D call: TRBD1 (5 bases). This CDR3 comprises 15 residues. From germline, CDR1 is SGHRS and CDR2 YFSETQ. This chain's CDR3 is CANSLGVSGNQPQHF. The CDR3 nucleotides read TGCGCCAACAGCTTGGGGGTGAGTGGCAATCAGCCCCAGCATTTT.

This clone was seen only once. V gene TRBV5-6 combines with J gene TRBJ1-6; D not resolved. This CDR3 has 16 amino acids. With 0 bases removed from V and 9 bases from J, the gap between germline ends came to 16 bases. The germline V gene encodes CDR1 SGHDT and CDR2 YYEEEE. The CDR3 bases are TGTGCCAGCAGCTTGGCCGCGAGGGAGAAGGGTTCACCCCTCCACTTT. This codes for CASSLAAREKGSPLHF.

The V call is TRBV19, the J call TRBJ2-1, with 8 bases that match TRBD2. Germline assignment: CDR1 LNHDA and CDR2 SQIVND (reference sequence). CDR3 length equals 15 residues. Trimming cost V 2 bases and J 3 bases; bases outside gene matches: 3. CDR3 nucleotide sequence: TGTGCCAGTAGTATAAGTAGCGGGGACTACAATGAGCAGTTCTTC. Amino acids: CASSISSGDYNEQFF.

This rearrangement joins TRBV7-2 to TRBJ1-2; unclear D gene. Germline assignment: CDR1 SGHTA and CDR2 FQGNSA. CDR3 length: 13 residues. V dropped 2 bases and J dropped 2 bases, with 6 bases sitting between them. This CDR3 reads CASSLSKNYGYTF. CDR3 DNA sequence: TGTGCCAGCAGCTTAAGTAAAAACTATGGCTACACCTTC.

This chain uses TRBV5-4 with TRBJ2-5; 7 bases fit TRBD1. Germline CDR1 and CDR2: SGHNT and YYREEE (reference sequence). Trimming took 4 bases from V and 5 from J; bases not matched to a gene: 8. This CDR3 has 14 amino acids. CDR3: CASSPDRVDETQYF. The CDR3 DNA follows: TGTGCCAGCAGCCCCGACAGGGTGGACGAGACCCAGTACTTC.

The rearrangement uses TRBV3-1 (or the pseudogene TRBV3-2) and TRBJ2-5; 10 bases fit TRBD2. Losses at the gene ends were 6 bases for V and 2 bases for J; bases not matched to a gene: 6. This CDR3 comprises 15 residues. CDR1 and CDR2 (germline): LGHDT, YNNKEL (reference sequence). As DNA, the CDR3 is TGTGCCAGCAGTCCTAGCGGGGGAGCGCAAGAGACCCAGTACTTC. As protein: CASSPSGGAQETQYF.

The genes are TRBV11-2 and TRBJ1-1; weak D call: TRBD1 (5 bases). The CDR3 runs to 13 residues. V gave up 8 bases and J gave up 1 base, with 11 bases separating them. Germline values: CDR1 SGHAT, CDR2 FQNNGV. CDR3 DNA: TGTGCCAGCGGTCGACAGACGAACACTGAAGCTTTCTTT. It yields the protein CASGRQTNTEAFF.